A single sample is the source of the 9 T cell receptor beta chains below, sequenced in a study of blood T cells in healthy people across ages. Combining a sample-barcoded 5' primer with a J-beta primer mix, a second PCR ran for about 7 to 12 cycles. TCRdb reprocessed the 5' RACE reads with MiXCR, giving one entry per CDR3 protein. Seen here are 780,000 or so distinct CDR3 sequences, roughly 50% observed once, and the top ten hold approximately 24%. The material sequenced was blood. Source of these receptors: a man in his forties in good health.

This clonotype has more than one count but fewer than ten. The chain's CDR3 is CASSPRALSTDTQYF. CDR3 in DNA: TGTGCCAGCAGTCCCCGGGCCCTAAGCACAGATACGCAGTATTTT. This rearrangement joins TRBV27 to TRBJ2-3; D is unclear. V lost 5 bases to trimming and J lost 0 bases, with 12 bases between them. CDR1 and CDR2 from the germline V gene are MNHEY and SMNVEV (reference sequence). This CDR3 comprises 15 residues.

The chain is built from TRBV6-6 and TRBJ2-7, with 8 positions matching TRBD1. The V segment lost 2 bases and the J segment 4 bases; nucleotides outside the gene matches: 10. There are 16 residues in the CDR3. Germline V gene data show CDR1 as MNHNY and CDR2 as SVGAGI (reference sequence). This CDR3 reads CASSYTRTGIGYEQYF. As DNA, the CDR3 is TGTGCCAGCAGTTACACCCGGACAGGGATAGGGTACGAGCAGTACTTC.

In DNA, the CDR3 is TGCAGTGCTAGTGGAGGCAGGGATAGGAATGAGCAGTTCTTC. Amino acid sequence: CSASGGRDRNEQFF. This chain joins TRBV20-1 and TRBJ2-1, with D tentatively TRBD1 or TRBD2 (5 bases each). Looked up from germline, CDR1 is DFQATT and CDR2 is SNEGSKA (reference sequence). The CDR3 has 14 residues. Trimming removed 3 bases at V and 7 bases at J, with 16 bases between.

The V call is TRBV13, the J call TRBJ2-3; no firm D call. Trimming took off 5 bases at V and 9 bases at J, with 12 bases between the two ends. CDR3 length: 12 residues. Germline V gene sequence: CDR1 PRHDT, CDR2 FYEKMQ (reference sequence). DNA for the CDR3: TGTGCCAGCAGCCCACAGTTCGGGACGCAGTATTTT. Translation gives CASSPQFGTQYF. The whole variable domain, remainder taken from reference TRBV13 and TRBJ2-3, is AAGVIQSPRHLIKEKRETATLKCYPIPRHDTVYWYQQGPGQDPQFLISFYEKMQSDKGSIPDRFSAQQFSDYHSELNMSSLELGDSALYFCASSPQFGTQYFGPGTRLTVL.

This rearrangement joins TRBV7-3 to TRBJ2-6, with D uncertain. V lost 4 bases to trimming and J lost 0 bases, with 16 bases between them. The CDR3 loop spans 18 amino acids. Germline CDR1 SGHTA, CDR2 FQGTGA. CDR3 nucleotides: TGTGCCAGCAGCTCCTCTTCTCCGGCAACCTCTGGGGCCAACGTCCTGACTTTC. Its protein is CASSSSSPATSGANVLTF.

V is TRBV29-1 and J is TRBJ2-7, with 11 bases that match TRBD1. V trimming: 5 bases; J trimming: 0 bases; junction bases outside the gene matches: 21. Germline lookup yields CDR1 SQVTM and CDR2 ANQGSEA. The CDR3 is 20 residues long. This chain's CDR3 is CSVLRFQGQGDFFVSYEQYF. The CDR3 DNA reads as TGCAGCGTTCTGAGATTTCAGGGACAGGGGGATTTTTTTGTCTCCTACGAGCAGTACTTC.

The rearrangement joins TRBV28 to TRBJ2-1, with 9 bases that match TRBD1. The length of the CDR3 is 19 residues. V lost 8 bases, J lost 0 bases, and 17 bases stayed unmatched. Germline V lookup: CDR1 MDHEN, CDR2 SYDVKM. CDR3 loop: CASPSDRTGDRHSYNEQFF. In DNA form, the CDR3 reads TGTGCCAGCCCTTCAGATCGGACAGGGGACCGACACTCCTACAATGAGCAGTTCTTC.

Worth noting for this clonotype: The junction departs from the called germline gene at one end, perhaps through a read error. The rearrangement links TRBV25-1 to TRBJ1-5; the D gene is possibly TRBD1 (5 bases). The germline V gene encodes CDR1 MGHDK and CDR2 SYGVNS. The CDR3 totals 19 residues. In nucleotides, the CDR3 is TGTGCCAGCGGGGGAAACATTCCCTCTCACCACTTTAGCAATCAGCCCCGGCATTTT. This codes for CASGGNIPSHHFSNQPRHF.

For this clonotype: An end of the junction does not agree with germline; a read error may underlie this. V gene TRBV7-8 combines with J gene TRBJ1-2; the match to TRBD1 covers 10 bases. Germline CDR1 is SGHVS and CDR2 is FQNEAQ. This CDR3 is 16 amino acids long. The CDR3 loop is CASSLAWDRGYYGYTF. The DNA of the CDR3 is TGTGCCAGCAGCCTAGCGTGGGACAGGGGCTACTATGGCTACACCTTC.